One sample yielded the 5 T cell receptor beta chains listed below, sequenced in a study of T-cell memory formation after mild COVID-19. Via MiXCR, TCRdb re-called the 5' RACE reads, giving one row per CDR3 protein. The table has a few hundred thousand distinct CDR3 sequences, less than 25% seen once. The material sequenced was PBMCs or a T cell subset sorted from them (not recorded which). Receptor source: an adult woman who had mild COVID-19 (a few samples of this study predate the infection). Cell type and time point are not known.

This clonotype came up a few times. V usage is TRBV7-9 and J usage is TRBJ1-6, with 8 bases fitting TRBD1. With 5 bases clipped from V and 9 bases from J, the junction kept 12 bases outside the gene matches. The CDR3 extends over 16 amino acids. Germline lookup yields CDR1 SEHNR and CDR2 FQNEAQ (reference sequence). In DNA, the CDR3 is TGTGCCAGCAGCGGGGACCGGGACAGGTTTAGTTCACCCCTCCACTTT. It is translated as CASSGDRDRFSSPLHF.

V usage is TRBV5-1 and J usage is TRBJ2-3; 11 bases match TRBD2. The CDR3 is 18 residues long. V trimming: 1 base; J trimming: 1 base; junction bases outside the gene matches: 8. Germline-derived CDR1 and CDR2 are SGHRS and YFSETQ. The CDR3 DNA reads as TGCGCCAGCAGCTTGATTGCCATAGCGGGGGGGCGCACAGATACGCAGTATTTT. Translated, it gives CASSLIAIAGGRTDTQYF.

The rearrangement links TRBV7-3 to TRBJ1-1, with 8 bases aligning to TRBD1. This CDR3 is built from 15 residues. Germline V gene sequence: CDR1 SGHTA, CDR2 FQGTGA. V shed 4 bases, J shed 0 bases, and the junction held 4 bases outside the gene matches. CDR3 nucleotides: TGTGCCAGCAGCTCACAGGGGGGGGTGAACACTGAAGCTTTCTTT. Translating it yields CASSSQGGVNTEAFF.

This clonotype turned up a few times. J is TRBJ2-2 and V is TRBV5-1, with D uncertain. Trimming removed 0 bases from V and 4 bases from J, with 10 bases in between. The CDR3 length is 15 residues. Germline V gene sequence: CDR1 SGHRS, CDR2 YFSETQ. The CDR3: CASSLGSSSTGELFF. For the CDR3, the DNA is TGCGCCAGCAGCTTGGGTTCTTCGAGCACCGGGGAGCTGTTTTTT.

This chain connects TRBV24-1 to TRBJ2-1; maybe TRBD2 (6 bases). CDR1 KGHDR and CDR2 SFDVKD come from the germline V gene. The CDR3 spans 15 residues. V shed 4 bases and J shed 5 bases, with 14 bases lying between them. Here the CDR3 reads CATSEPGLGNNEQFF. DNA of the CDR3: TGTGCCACCAGTGAACCGGGACTGGGCAACAATGAGCAGTTCTTC.